The T cell receptor (beta chain) under discussion was sequenced for a study of cytomegalovirus exposure and HLA in healthy donors (dated by TCRdb to 2015 to 2018). The study in broad terms: According to an earlier analysis of 550 to 750 of the donors, 150 million to 200 million T cells yielded approximately 120 million unique TCR beta sequences and about 280 Gb of sequence data. Typing coverage varied by locus: about 620-630 donors for A, B, C, DRB1 and DQB1; some 520 for DQA1; more than 600 for DPA1; approximately 490 for DPB1. Of the roughly 410 genotyped donors, 81% were placed in the genetic ancestry cluster associated with self-reported Caucasian donors. All discovery cohort repertoires had been generated using a single sequencing platform. Using immunosequencing, the study profiled T cell repertoires from about 610 subjects and related those repertoires to cytomegalovirus serostatus. An earlier analysis of more than 450 of the donors used high-throughput TCR beta sequencing to judge whether each TCR beta V gene segment behaved as functional or pseudogenic. Along with the approximately 620-subject first cohort, a separate validation cohort of about 110 different subjects was used. Class I and class II HLA loci were covered by the typing at four-digit resolution. To study patterns of TCR occurrence, a later analysis re-analyzed previously published TCR beta repertoires from several hundred donors and added high-resolution HLA genotyping. A few DR-DQ haplotypes were handled as single units for association and clustering because linkage in the cohort was strong. An early release that covered fewer than 750 HLA-typed donors contained approximately 290 gigabases of sequencing data and about 93 million unique TCR sequences. In the later analysis, no new phenotypic data were used to find candidate immune exposures; instead, reliance was placed on TCR beta sequences and their occurrence across donors. Across 300 to 500 genotyped donors of the cohort, an average of roughly 230,000 unique TCR beta nucleotide sequences per donor were sequenced, and about a sixth of those sequences were non-productive. The study aimed to test whether cataloging public T cell receptors could reveal signatures of past pathogen exposure. High-throughput TCR immunosequencing, statistical association of individual TCRs with disease status, and machine learning were combined to predict cytomegalovirus infection status. A later genetic analysis used genome-wide SNP genotypes for about three fifths of the 666 donors, treating that subset as a discovery cohort. Donor age, sex, ethnicity and CMV serostatus were compiled together with the repertoire data. Study-level results and caveats: A further reported finding was that TCR beta sequences accurately predicted the HLA-A and HLA-B alleles for most subjects in the first cohort. The only immune exposure information available for the cohort was CMV serostatus. In a later analysis, TCR association rates were found to vary across HLA loci, with the most associated TCRs seen for DRB1 alleles and the fewest for HLA-C alleles. It was suggested by the authors that the approach could potentially be generalized to other disease states and immunological phenotypes. Cytomegalovirus status was reported to be diagnosed by the classifier with high specificity and sensitivity in both the original and validation cohorts. When HLA alleles, especially DR and DQ, strongly co-occurred, attributing TCR associations to individual alleles was difficult. A later genetic analysis reported fewer N-insertions in productive TCRs among donors in an Asian-associated ancestry cluster than the roughly 640-donor mean. The sequencing pipeline was judged likely to have produced a cluster of highly shared sequence variants as a technical artifact. Because some donors lacked HLA typing at each locus, the association tests relied only on the typed subset. Presence/absence analyses assumed roughly uniform sequencing depth across donors, an assumption that may not hold. Fewer than 20 rarely observed V segments, including chromosome 9 orphons, were excluded from the earlier analysis of approximately 500 of the donors because counts were too low. An association between a missense DCLRE1C variant and V-gene and J-gene trimming of TCR beta chains was found in a later genetic analysis and replicated in an independent cohort. In a later analysis, several top co-occurrence clusters were reported to appear linked to parvovirus B19, influenza, CMV and Epstein-Barr virus. Compared with equally common non-associated chains, HLA-associated TCR beta chains in a later analysis were more clonally expanded and had lower generation probabilities. The 87-base-pair reads could not distinguish some IMGT-functional V segments, including TRBV6-2 and TRBV6-3, so those segments were excluded. According to a later analysis, most CMV-associated TCR beta chains appeared to be HLA-restricted, and the HLA associations seemed to be driven largely by CMV exposure. In vitro tests confirmed that three of the cytomegalovirus-associated TCR beta chains recognize cytomegalovirus antigens. An earlier analysis of around 540 of the donors showed that most TCR beta V segments appeared in productive rearrangements either about 87% or about 30% of the time, which broadly matched IMGT annotations. Only TCR beta chains were sequenced in this cohort, and the absence of alpha or paired-chain data limited detectable features. In the study, some 160 TCR beta chains were listed as associated with cytomegalovirus. Linkage disequilibrium might explain the correlated functional status among segregating V segments, but an unknown experimental factor could not be ruled out. A later analysis associated about 17,000 TCR beta sequences with specific HLA alleles at a false discovery rate of 0.05. While some public TCRs were present in many individuals, most TCR sequences turned up only very rarely across donors.

Based on the germline V gene, the CDR1 and CDR2 sequences are SGHNT and YENEEA. A distance of 20 bases separates the germline ends of V and J, which lose 4 bases and 0 bases respectively. CDR3 length: 18 amino acids, cysteine to phenylalanine. Kept here is only the CDR3 DNA, which spans 54 bases and is read in frame from base 1. Receptor libraries were prepared by the immunoSEQ multiplex PCR assay. For the multiplex PCR, a mixture combining 60 forward primers for TCR Vbeta segments and 13 reverse primers for TCR Jbeta segments was used. The CDR3 region of rearranged TCR beta genes was amplified from genomic DNA with a multiplex PCR assay. The Illumina HiSeq System was used to sequence the amplified TCR beta libraries as 87-base-pair reads. In the source study's methods: A later analysis counted tens of millions of unique TCR beta chains across the 550 to 700 repertoires, and 9.5 million to 11 million of these chains were shared by at least two donors. Raw reads were error-corrected and collapsed into unique sequences by a nearest-neighbor algorithm in which closely related sequences were merged to remove PCR and sequencing errors. V, D and J gene segments were assigned by aligning CDR3 sequences to IMGT reference sequences. Each retained sequence needed at least a six-nucleotide match to both a V gene segment and a J gene segment. Rearrangements were classified as productive when the CDR3 lacked stop codons and remained in frame with V and J, and all other rearrangements were classified as non-productive. CDR3 was defined by IMGT convention, running from the second conserved V-encoded cysteine to the conserved J-encoded phenylalanine. In an earlier analysis of more than 550 of the donors, sequences lacking an unambiguous match to a single V gene segment were excluded. In an earlier analysis of approximately 590 of the donors, V segments were called functional above 56.7% productive rearrangements and were called segregating when the between-donor standard deviation exceeded 5%. A statistical classification framework was developed to diagnose cytomegalovirus status using the catalog of TCR beta chain sequences. V and J gene assignment, in a later analysis, came from comparing TCR nucleotide sequences with IMGT/GENE-DB human TR gene sequences. In a later analysis, CDR3 sequences and most-parsimonious VDJ recombination scenarios were assigned using the TCRdist pipeline. In a later analysis, each TCR beta chain was defined by its CDR3 amino acid sequence together with its V-gene family, and reads without a unique V-gene family were excluded. To address suspected cross-contamination and a sequencing artifact, a later analysis removed 450 to 700 highly shared, low-generation-probability nucleotide sequences. In a later analysis, a clonal expansion index was calculated for each public chain from normalized within-repertoire ranks of inferred template counts. A later analysis computed generation probabilities with a VDJ recombination model fitted to out-of-frame rearrangements, and checked the results against IGoR. In a later analysis, TCR-TCR, TCR-HLA and TCR-CMV co-occurrence was scored with hypergeometric tests, and a repertoire-size bias correction was applied to TCR pairs. To estimate false discovery rates, a later analysis permuted the HLA or CMV assignments 20 times. In a later analysis, co-occurring TCRs were grouped using DBSCAN, and TCRdist sequence similarity was added for clustering within HLA-allele-positive subsets. Repertoires with fewer than 30,000 or more than 120,000 public chains, plus five repertoires with anomalous nucleotide sharing, were excluded from co-occurrence clustering. TCRdb limited this immuneACCESS table to in-frame rearrangements with V and J called. A share of clones is missing; checked studies link under half to unresolved V genes, and the rest is unexplained. V and J calls and clone size follow that table, whereas D and trimming were derived from the DNA. The sample table records approximately 140,000 clones; 73% of these occur just once. The ten largest clones take up approximately 15% of the sample.

The cohort was made up of approximately 700 healthy bone marrow donors. All cohort members were sampled while nominally healthy, although unrecorded immune exposures were likely present. Of the approximately 620 cohort members, approximately 300 had a positive CMV serostatus and 352 had a negative one, while no CMV serostatus was recorded for the donor. A peripheral blood sample was provided by each donor, and peripheral blood mononuclear cells were used for TCR beta sequencing. The Qiagen DNeasy Blood Extraction Kit was used to extract genomic DNA from the blood cell samples. In the case of this clone: The antigen it binds to is not known. Base-call qualities are not available, and no considerably larger clone is one nucleotide away.

The sequenced material came from PBMCs. The V gene is TRBV11-3 and the J gene is TRBJ2-3, with a weak D call of TRBD1 (7 bases match). The clonotype originates from a human donor in good health. The CDR3 in this case is CASSSRGDSWISTDTQYF. The DNA reads as follows: TGTGCCAGCAGCTCCAGGGGGGACAGCTGGATTAGCACAGATACGCAGTATTTT.